This TCR beta chain was documented in a study of T-cell memory formation after mild COVID-19. TCRdb independently ran MiXCR on the 5' RACE reads; one entry per CDR3 protein. This table has 240,000 or so distinct CDR3 sequences, 8% to 10% appearing once. This CDR3 is 14 amino acids long. Trimming at V came to 0 bases and at J to 5 bases, leaving 4 bases not matched to a gene. The V gene's germline CDR1 is SGHDT and CDR2 YYEEEE. This clonotype was detected ten times or more. This chain uses TRBV5-6 with TRBJ2-5; 7 positions agree with TRBD1. The receptor's source is a man younger than 35 who had mild COVID-19 (a few samples of this study predate the infection). Cell type and time point are not known. Sequencing used PBMCs or a T cell subset sorted from them (not recorded which). The CDR3 region is CASSLGRTGETQYF. The CDR3 DNA is TGTGCCAGCAGCTTGGGGAGGACAGGCGAGACCCAGTACTTC. Combining the CDR3 with reference TRBV5-6 and TRBJ2-5 gives the whole variable domain DAGVTQSPTHLIKTRGQQVTLRCSPKSGHDTVSWYQQALGQGPQFIFQYYEEEERQRGNFPDRFSGHQFPNYSSELNVNALLLGDSALYLCASSLGRTGETQYFGPGTRLLVL.